The T cell receptor (beta chain) described here comes from a study of CD8+ T cells in alopecia areata. Once RNA had been extracted, it was reverse transcribed into cDNA to act as the sequencing template. Clones were sequenced by immunoSEQ multiplex PCR, and TCRdb holds only the in-frame ones, with some missing. The data hold over 100,000 clones, with about 50% observed a single time. This clone was seen more than once but under ten times. This sequence was found in a human donor with alopecia areata. The starting material was CD8+ T cells sorted from blood, obtained at week 0.

The CDR3 DNA follows: TGCAGCGTTGAAGATCCGGGGGGTGGCTACACCTTC. Protein product: CSVEDPGGGYTF. V usage is TRBV29-1 and J usage is TRBJ1-2; a weak D match, TRBD1 (5 bases). Germline V lookup: CDR1 SQVTM, CDR2 ANQGSEA. The ends were cut back, 0 bases at V and 7 bases at J, with 9 bases in the middle. The CDR3 is made up of 12 amino acids. The variable domain in full, completed from reference TRBV29-1 and TRBJ1-2, reads SAVISQKPSRDICQRGTSLTIQCQVDSQVTMMFWYRQQPGQSLTLIATANQGSEATYESGFVIDKFPISRPNLTFSTLTVSNMSPEDSSIYLCSVEDPGGGYTFGSGTRLTVV.